This T cell receptor beta chain was profiled in a study of T cell repertoires in cytomegalovirus infection. For the study at large: Both CMV infection and a matching HLA type were indicated by public TCR beta signatures. Findings and limits, study-wide: Public TCR beta family frequency separated CMV-and-HLA carriers, including in an independent cohort. Clonotype analysis showed dominance of the ex vivo response by HLA-C-restricted CMV-specific TCR beta clonotypes.

About this clonotype: Its specificity is not known.

Per germline, CDR1 SQVTM and CDR2 ANQGSEA. This CDR3 is built from 13 residues. V lost 0 bases to trimming and J lost 0 bases, with 2 bases between them. Each CDR3 protein gets one entry after TCRdb re-called the reads with MiXCR. This table holds some 160,000 distinct CDR3 sequences, roughly 15% found once. The sequencing input was CD8+ T cells from PBMCs. The chain joins TRBV29-1 to TRBJ2-2; D is undetermined. The sequence derives from a human donor in good health (CMV status not recorded). Some clones in this sample may be carry-over from other donors' samples. The CDR3 DNA reads as TGCAGCGTTGAAGATCCGAACACCGGGGAGCTGTTTTTT. It is translated as CSVEDPNTGELFF.